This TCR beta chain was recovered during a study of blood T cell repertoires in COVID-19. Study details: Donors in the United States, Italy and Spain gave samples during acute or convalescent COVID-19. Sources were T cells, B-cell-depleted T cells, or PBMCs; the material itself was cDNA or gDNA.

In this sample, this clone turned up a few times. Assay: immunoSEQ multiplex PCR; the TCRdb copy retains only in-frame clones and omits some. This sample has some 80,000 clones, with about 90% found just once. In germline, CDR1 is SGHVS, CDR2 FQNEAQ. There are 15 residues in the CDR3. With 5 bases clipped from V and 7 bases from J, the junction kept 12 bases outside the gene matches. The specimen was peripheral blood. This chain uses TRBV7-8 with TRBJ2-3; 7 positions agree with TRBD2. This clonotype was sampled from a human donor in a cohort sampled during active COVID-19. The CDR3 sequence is CASSPSLFGGYTQYF. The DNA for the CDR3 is TGTGCCAGCAGCCCCAGTCTCTTCGGGGGGTATACGCAGTATTTT.